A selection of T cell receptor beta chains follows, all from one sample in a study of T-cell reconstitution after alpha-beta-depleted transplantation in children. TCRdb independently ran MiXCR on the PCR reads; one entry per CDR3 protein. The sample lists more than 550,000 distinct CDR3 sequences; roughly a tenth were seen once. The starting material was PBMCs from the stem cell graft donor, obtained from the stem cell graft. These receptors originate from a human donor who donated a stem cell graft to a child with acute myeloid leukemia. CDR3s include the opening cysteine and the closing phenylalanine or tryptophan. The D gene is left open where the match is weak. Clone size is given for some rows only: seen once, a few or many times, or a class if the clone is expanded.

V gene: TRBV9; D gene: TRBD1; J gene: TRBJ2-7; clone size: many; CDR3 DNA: TGTGCCAGCAGCGTGGCGGGACAGGGGGCTTACGAGCAGTACTTC; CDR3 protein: CASSVAGQGAYEQYF
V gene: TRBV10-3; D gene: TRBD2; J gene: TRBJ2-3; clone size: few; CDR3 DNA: TGTGCCATCAGTGACCCGGGACTAGCGGGGTCAGATACGCAGTATTTT; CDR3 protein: CAISDPGLAGSDTQYF
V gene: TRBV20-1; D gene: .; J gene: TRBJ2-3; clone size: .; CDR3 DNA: TGCAGTGCTACAACCCGAGCGGAAAGCACAGATACGCAGTATTTT; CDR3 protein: CSATTRAESTDTQYF
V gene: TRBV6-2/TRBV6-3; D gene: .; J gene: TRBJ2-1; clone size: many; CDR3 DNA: TGTGCCAGCAGTTACTCTTGGAATGAGCAGTTCTTC; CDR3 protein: CASSYSWNEQFF
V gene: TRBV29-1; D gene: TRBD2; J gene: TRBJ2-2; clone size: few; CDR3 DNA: TGCAGCGCAGGAGGGGGTAGTTGGAGCGGGAGGAGCGGGGAGCTGTTTTTT; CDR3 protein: CSAGGGSWSGRSGELFF
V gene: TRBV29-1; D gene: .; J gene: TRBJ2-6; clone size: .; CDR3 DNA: TGCAGCGTTGAAGGGGAGGCGACCTCTGGGGCCAACGTCCTGACTTTC; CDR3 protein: CSVEGEATSGANVLTF
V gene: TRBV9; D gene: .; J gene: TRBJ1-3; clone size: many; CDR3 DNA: TGTGCCAGCAGCCAAGACAGTGGAAACACCATATATTTT; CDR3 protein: CASSQDSGNTIYF
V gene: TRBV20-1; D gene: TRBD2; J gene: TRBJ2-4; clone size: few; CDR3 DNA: TGCAGTGCTAGGAGAATAACTAGCGGGAGGGAGGCCAAAAACATTCAGTACTTC; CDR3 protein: CSARRITSGREAKNIQYF
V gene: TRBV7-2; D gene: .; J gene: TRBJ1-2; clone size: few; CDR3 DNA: TGTGCCAGCAGCTCGGGGGGTGGAATCGGCTACACCTTC; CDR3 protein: CASSSGGGIGYTF
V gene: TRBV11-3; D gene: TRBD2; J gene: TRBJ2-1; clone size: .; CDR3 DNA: TGTGCCAGCAGCGGCCCGGGACTAGCCTACAATGAGCAGTTCTTC; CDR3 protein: CASSGPGLAYNEQFF
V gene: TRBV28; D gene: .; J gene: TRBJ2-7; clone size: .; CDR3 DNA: TGTGCCAGCAGTTTAAATTGGCAGTCGGGGCACGAGCAGTACTTC; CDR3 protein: CASSLNWQSGHEQYF
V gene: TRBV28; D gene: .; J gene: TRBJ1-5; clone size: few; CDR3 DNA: TGTGCCAGCAGTTTATGGTCAGTCCCGGCCCAGCATTTT; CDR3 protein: CASSLWSVPAQHF
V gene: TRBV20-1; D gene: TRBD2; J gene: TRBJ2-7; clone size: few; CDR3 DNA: TGCAGTGCTAGAGTAAGCGGGAGGGCCAAATACGAGCAGTACTTC; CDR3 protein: CSARVSGRAKYEQYF
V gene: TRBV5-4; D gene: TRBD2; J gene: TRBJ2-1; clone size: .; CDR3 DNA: TGTGCCACCCAAACCGGACTAGCTATACTCTCCTACAATGAGCAGTTCTTC; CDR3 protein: CATQTGLAILSYNEQFF
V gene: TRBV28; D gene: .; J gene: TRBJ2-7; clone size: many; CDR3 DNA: TGTGCCAGCAGTTTGGAGGCGGGCTACGAGCAGTACTTC; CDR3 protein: CASSLEAGYEQYF
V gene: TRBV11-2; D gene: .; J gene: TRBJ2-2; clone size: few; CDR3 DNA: TGTGCCAGCAGCACCCCGGGGCCGGTCGGGGAGCTGTTTTTT; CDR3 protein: CASSTPGPVGELFF
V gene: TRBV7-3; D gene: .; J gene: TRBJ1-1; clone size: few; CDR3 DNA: TGTGCCAGCAGCTCCCTTACCGGGACAGAAGCTTTCTTT; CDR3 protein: CASSSLTGTEAFF
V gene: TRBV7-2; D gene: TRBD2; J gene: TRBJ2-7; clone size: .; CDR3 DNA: TGTGCCAGCAGCTGGAGCGGGAGGGCATACGAGCAGTACTTC; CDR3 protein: CASSWSGRAYEQYF
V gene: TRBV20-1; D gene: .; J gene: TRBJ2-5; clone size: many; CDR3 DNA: TGCAGTGCAATACACCCATTCCAAGAGACCCAGTACTTC; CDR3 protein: CSAIHPFQETQYF
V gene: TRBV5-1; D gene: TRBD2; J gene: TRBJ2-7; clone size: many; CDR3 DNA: TGCGCCAGCAGCTCTGGGACTAGCGGTCCCTACGAGCAGCACTTC; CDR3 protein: CASSSGTSGPYEQHF
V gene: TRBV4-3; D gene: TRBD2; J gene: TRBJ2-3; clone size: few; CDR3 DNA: TGCGCCAGCAGCCAAGTAGGGGGAGCGGGAGGGCCAGATACGCAGTATTTT; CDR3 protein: CASSQVGGAGGPDTQYF
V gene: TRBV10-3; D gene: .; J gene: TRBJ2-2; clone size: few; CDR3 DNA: TGTGCCATCAGTGTGATATCGGGCACCGGGGAGCTGTTTTTT; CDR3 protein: CAISVISGTGELFF
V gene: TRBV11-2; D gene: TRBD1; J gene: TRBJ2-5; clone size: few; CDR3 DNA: TGTGCCAGCAGTTTGACTACAGGGGAGCTACAAGAGACCCAGTACTTC; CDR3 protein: CASSLTTGELQETQYF
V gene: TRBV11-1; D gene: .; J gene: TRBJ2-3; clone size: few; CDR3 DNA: TGTGCCAGCAGCTTAACGGCGGTCGGGCCGAGCACAGATACGCAGTATTTT; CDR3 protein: CASSLTAVGPSTDTQYF
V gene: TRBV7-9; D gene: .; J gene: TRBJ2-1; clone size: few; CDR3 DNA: TGTGCCAGCAGCTTGGCCGGGTCCCGGGGAGTTGAGCAGTTCTTC; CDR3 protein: CASSLAGSRGVEQFF
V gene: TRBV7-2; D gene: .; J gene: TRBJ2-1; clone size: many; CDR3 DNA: TGTGCCAGCAGCACGGACTTAAGCTCCTACAATGAGCAGTTCTTC; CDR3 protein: CASSTDLSSYNEQFF
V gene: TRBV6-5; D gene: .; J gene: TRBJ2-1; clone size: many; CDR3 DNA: TGTGCCAGCAGTTACTCCCTCGGACAGAGTTACAATGAGCAGTTCTTC; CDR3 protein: CASSYSLGQSYNEQFF
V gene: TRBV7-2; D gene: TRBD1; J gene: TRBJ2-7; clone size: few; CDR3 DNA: TGTGCCAGCAGCTTAGAGAACAGGGGCCCCTACGAGCAGTACTTC; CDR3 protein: CASSLENRGPYEQYF
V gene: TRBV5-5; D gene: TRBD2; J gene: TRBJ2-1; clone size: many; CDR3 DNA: TGTGCCAGCAGTCAGCGACTAGCGGGATCCTACAATGAGCAGTTCTTC; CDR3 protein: CASSQRLAGSYNEQFF
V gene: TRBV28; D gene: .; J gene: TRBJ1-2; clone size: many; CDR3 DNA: TGTGCCAGCAGTTTTCTAGTGAGGGCTTATGGCTACACCTTC; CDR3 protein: CASSFLVRAYGYTF
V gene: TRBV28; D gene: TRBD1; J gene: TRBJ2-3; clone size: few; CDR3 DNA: TGTGCCAGCACCTACGGGGACAGAGCGAAAGATACGCAGTATTTT; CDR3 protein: CASTYGDRAKDTQYF
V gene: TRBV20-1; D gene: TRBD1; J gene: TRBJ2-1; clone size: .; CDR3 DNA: TGCAGTGCTTCCGGGACAGACCTTTACAATGAGCAGTTCTTC; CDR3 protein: CSASGTDLYNEQFF
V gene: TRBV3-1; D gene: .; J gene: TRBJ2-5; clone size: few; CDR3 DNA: TGTGCCAGCAGCCGGAATTTGGCGGAGGTAGGAGAGACCCAGTACTTC; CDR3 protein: CASSRNLAEVGETQYF
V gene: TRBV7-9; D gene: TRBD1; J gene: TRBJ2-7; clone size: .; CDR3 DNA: TGTGCCAGCAGCTCCGGGACAGGGAGGTCAAGCGAGCAGTACTTC; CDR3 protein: CASSSGTGRSSEQYF
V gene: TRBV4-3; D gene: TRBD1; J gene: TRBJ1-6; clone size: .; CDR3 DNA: TGCGCCAGCAGCCAATCACAGGGGACACCCCTCCACTTT; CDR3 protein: CASSQSQGTPLHF
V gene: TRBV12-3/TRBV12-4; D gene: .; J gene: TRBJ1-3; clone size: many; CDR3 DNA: TGTGCCAGCAGTTTTCTGACAGACAGAAACACCATATATTTT; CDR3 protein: CASSFLTDRNTIYF
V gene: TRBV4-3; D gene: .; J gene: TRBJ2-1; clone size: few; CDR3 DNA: TGCGCCAGCAGCCAAGGGGGGCTGGGACTAGAGCAGTTCTTC; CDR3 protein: CASSQGGLGLEQFF
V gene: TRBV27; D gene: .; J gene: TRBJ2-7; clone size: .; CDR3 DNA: TGTGCCAGCAGTGTCCGGGTCCACGGTGAGCAGTACTTC; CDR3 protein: CASSVRVHGEQYF
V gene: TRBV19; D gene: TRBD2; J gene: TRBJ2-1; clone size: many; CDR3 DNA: TGTGCCAGTAGTACTGGTAGTAGCGGGAGCCATGAGCAGTTCTTC; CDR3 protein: CASSTGSSGSHEQFF
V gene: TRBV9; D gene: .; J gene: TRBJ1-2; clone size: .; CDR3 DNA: TGTGCCAGCAGCGTCGAGACAGAGAACTCCCCTAACTATGGCTACACCTTC; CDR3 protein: CASSVETENSPNYGYTF
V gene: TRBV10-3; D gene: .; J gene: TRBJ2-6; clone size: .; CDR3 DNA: TGTGCCATCAGTGTGGTAGTGGGAGTCTCTGGGGCCAACGTCCTGACTTTC; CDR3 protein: CAISVVVGVSGANVLTF
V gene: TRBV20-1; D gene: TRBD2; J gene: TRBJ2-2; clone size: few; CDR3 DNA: TGCAGTGCCGCTAGCGGGAATCTCCCCGGGGAGCTGTTTTTT; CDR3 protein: CSAASGNLPGELFF
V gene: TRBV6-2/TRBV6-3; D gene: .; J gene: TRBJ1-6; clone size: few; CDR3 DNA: TGTGCCAGCACTACAGGGCCTTCACCCCTCCACTTT; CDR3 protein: CASTTGPSPLHF
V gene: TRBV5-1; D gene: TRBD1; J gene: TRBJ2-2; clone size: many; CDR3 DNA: TGTGCCAGCAGTCTCGACAGGGCCACCGGGGAGCTGTTTTTT; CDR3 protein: CASSLDRATGELFF